This TCR beta chain emerged from a study of T cell changes during pregnancy in multiple sclerosis. There are 16 residues in the CDR3. Germline values: CDR1 SGHNT, CDR2 YYREEE (reference sequence). Trimming pared 4 bases from V and 0 bases from J, leaving 15 bases between. TCRdb's copy holds only in-frame clones and misses some; the assay was immunoSEQ multiplex PCR. The sample has some 63,000 clones; roughly nine tenths are singletons. Sequencing was performed on peripheral blood, taken before pregnancy. The chain combines TRBV5-4 with TRBJ2-3; a possible D gene is TRBD2 (5 bases). The source of this sequence is a female donor with multiple sclerosis, enrolled in a pregnancy study. As DNA, the CDR3 is TGTGCCAGCAGCCACGCGGGCATCCGAAGCACAGATACGCAGTATTTT. This sequence encodes CASSHAGIRSTDTQYF.